The rows below give T cell receptor beta chains drawn from one sample of a study of shared clonotypes between healthy human individuals. Sequencing was performed with immunoSEQ multiplex PCR; in TCRdb, only in-frame clones are kept and a portion is missing. The data hold about 380,000 clones, with 95% to 97% observed a single time. Sequencing used memory CD8+ T cells sorted from blood. The receptor source for this set is a man aged 25-40 years in good health. Each CDR3 is given without its conserved first and last residue.

>TRBJ2-1|TRBV20-1
SARPQVEQF
>TRBJ2-2|TRBV27
ASSFQRNTGELF
>TRBJ1-3|TRBV29-1
SVHWPGGNTIY
>TRBJ2-1|TRBV7-2
AHPGGQF
>TRBJ1-1|TRBV2
ASRGVVTEAF
>TRBJ2-1|TRBV29-1
SFEEGYNEQF
>TRBJ2-7|TRBV13
ASSTKAGALGEQY
>TRBJ2-7|TRBV28
ASSFLSYEQY
>TRBJ2-3|TRBV27
ASRRLAKSTDTQY
>TRBJ1-2|TRBV28
ASSLADRVYGYT
>TRBJ2-1|TRBV5-6
ASSFPGLQYNEQF
>TRBJ2-7|TRBV28
ASSFAGTYEQY
>TRBJ2-5|TRBV5-1
ASSLIAGGRETQY
>TRBJ2-6|TRBV2
ASSGDRGTGANVLT
>TRBJ1-2|TRBV19
ASSEGRGYT
>TRBJ2-7|TRBV5-6
ASSFAAGDLYGQY
>TRBJ2-5|TRBV5-3
ARAKSETQY
>TRBJ2-5|TRBV29-1
SASSSGETQY
>TRBJ2-3|TRBV5-1
ASSLVVRGLADQDTQY